What follows describes a single TCR beta chain. Its specificity is unknown. This sample stems from a study of T cell responses to AZD1222 COVID-19 vaccine. Study-level findings and limits: Donors were largely white British and mainly female; clonal diversity was possibly underestimated. The reported proportion of spike-specific TCRs targeting unmutated variant regions was nearly half.

The repertoire was sequenced with immunoSEQ multiplex PCR; TCRdb's copy has only in-frame clones and lacks some. The sample consists of 120,000 to 150,000 clones, about 90% of them appearing once. The CDR3 covers 13 residues. Looked up from germline, CDR1 is ENHRY and CDR2 is SYGVKD. V lost 3 bases, J lost 1 base, and 6 bases lay in between. This clonotype originated in an adult who received the AZD1222 COVID-19 vaccine. The chain couples TRBV10-3 to TRBJ1-2, with D uncertain. The input for sequencing was peripheral blood, taken 28 days after the second AZD1222 dose. The CDR3 sequence is CAISDPVNYGYTF. CDR3 DNA: TGTGCCATCAGTGATCCTGTTAACTATGGCTACACCTTC.